The rows below give T cell receptor beta chains drawn from one sample of a study of blood T cell repertoires in COVID-19. Libraries were prepared by immunoSEQ multiplex PCR; TCRdb keeps only in-frame clonotypes and omits some of them. The table lists roughly 150,000 clones, roughly 84% of them singletons. The specimen sequenced was peripheral blood. All receptors derive from a woman of 80 years or more with active or convalescent COVID-19. Both conserved end residues are part of each CDR3. D genes are given only for firm matches. Only some rows state a clone size, as once, few, many or a class for expanded clones.

abundance	v_gene	j_gene	d_gene	CDR3aa	CDR3nt
-	TRBV7-2	TRBJ2-3	-	CASSFGTGRRDTQYF	TGTGCCAGCAGCTTTGGAACAGGGAGAAGAGATACGCAGTATTTT
-	TRBV19	TRBJ1-5	TRBD1	CATQTGVYSNQPQHF	TGTGCCACTCAAACAGGGGTATATAGCAATCAGCCCCAGCATTTT
-	TRBV24-1	TRBJ2-2	TRBD2	CATSDSPLAGGRQSLSGELFF	TGTGCCACCAGTGATTCGCCACTAGCGGGAGGGCGCCAGTCCCTATCCGGGGAGCTGTTTTTT
-	TRBV6-1	TRBJ1-1	-	CASSETRRNTEAFF	TGTGCCAGCAGTGAGACAAGACGGAACACTGAAGCTTTCTTT
-	TRBV10-1	TRBJ1-4	-	CASSEAGRGEKLFF	TGCGCCAGCAGTGAGGCAGGCCGTGGTGAAAAACTGTTTTTT
-	TRBV6-5	TRBJ1-4	-	CASSSPGNGKLFF	TGTGCCAGCAGTTCCCCAGGCAACGGAAAACTGTTTTTT
-	TRBV4-2	TRBJ1-2	-	CASSQEVRSYGYTF	TGTGCCAGCAGCCAAGAAGTCAGATCCTATGGCTACACCTTC
-	TRBV6-5	TRBJ1-2	-	CASSSRRQDRRGYTF	TGTGCCAGCAGTTCTAGGCGGCAGGACAGACGAGGCTACACCTTC
-	TRBV21-1	TRBJ1-5	-	CASSKGKRTELKGNQPQHF	TGTGCCAGCAGCAAAGGAAAAAGGACAGAGCTAAAGGGGAATCAGCCCCAGCATTTT
-	TRBV29-1	TRBJ1-1	-	CSVQQLNTEAFF	TGCAGCGTCCAACAATTGAACACTGAAGCTTTCTTT
-	TRBV15	TRBJ2-7	TRBD1	CATSRDRGTYEQYF	TGTGCCACCAGCAGGGACAGGGGGACCTACGAGCAGTACTTC
-	TRBV19	TRBJ1-2	TRBD1	CASSMLSGTDYGYTF	TGTGCCAGTAGTATGCTGTCGGGGACAGATTATGGCTACACCTTC
once	TRBV4-2	TRBJ2-1	TRBD2	CASSKGLAGTYNEQFF	TGTGCCAGCAGCAAGGGGCTAGCGGGTACCTACAATGAGCAGTTCTTC
-	TRBV5-1	TRBJ2-5	TRBD1	CASSAGQGYETQYF	TGCGCCAGCAGCGCGGGACAGGGGTACGAGACCCAGTACTTC
-	TRBV6-5	TRBJ1-6	TRBD1	CASSYRDRDSPLHF	TGTGCCAGCAGTTACCGGGACAGGGACTCACCCCTCCACTTT
-	TRBV28	TRBJ1-1	TRBD1	CASSINRGEAFF	TGTGCCAGCAGTATCAACAGGGGCGAAGCTTTCTTT
-	TRBV3-1/TRBV3-2	TRBJ1-1	-	CASSHRGARLEAFF	TGTGCCAGCAGCCATCGGGGGGCTAGACTTGAAGCTTTCTTT
once	TRBV5-4	TRBJ2-5	-	CASSAGGLETQYF	TGTGCCAGCAGCGCCGGGGGTTTGGAGACCCAGTACTTC
-	TRBV7-3	TRBJ2-1	TRBD2	CASSSGLAGALSNEQFF	TGTGCCAGCAGCAGCGGACTAGCGGGGGCCCTAAGTAATGAGCAGTTCTTC
-	TRBV6-5	TRBJ1-1	-	CASSPVVNTEAFF	TGTGCCAGCAGTCCTGTCGTGAACACTGAAGCTTTCTTT
-	TRBV10-1	TRBJ2-7	-	CASSEITRFPRGEQYF	TGCGCCAGCAGTGAGATCACGCGGTTCCCCCGCGGAGAGCAGTACTTC
-	TRBV7-2	TRBJ1-2	-	CASSLSRGKYGYTF	TGTGCCAGCAGCTTATCGCGGGGGAAGTATGGCTACACCTTC